Listed below are T cell receptor beta chains from one sample, sequenced in a study of response to subunit inactivated influenza vaccine. A single record per CDR3 protein comes from TCRdb applying MiXCR to the RT-PCR reads. The sample shows almost 250,000 distinct CDR3 sequences, 12% of them seen only once. Sequencing used non-naive T cells sorted from PBMCs, obtained less than 15 days before vaccination. The receptors derive from a man aged 50 to 59 who received an inactivated influenza vaccine. Both conserved end residues are trimmed from each CDR3. Each record gives: clone size, V gene, J gene, CDR3 protein. Size is omitted from some rows. Given values are once, few, many or a class for expanded clones.

size: few; V: TRBV7-2; J: TRBJ2-2; CDR3: ASSFGFNTGELF
size: many; V: TRBV4-3; J: TRBJ1-5; CDR3: ASSQDFMGFQPQH
size: -; V: TRBV7-6; J: TRBJ2-5; CDR3: TSSKQGWETQY
size: few; V: TRBV4-3; J: TRBJ2-6; CDR3: ASSPSGQANVLT
size: -; V: TRBV7-9; J: TRBJ1-1; CDR3: ATRPGQGDTEAF
size: -; V: TRBV20-1; J: TRBJ2-5; CDR3: SALQDWVETQY
size: few; V: TRBV13; J: TRBJ2-2; CDR3: ASSLSPLGELF
size: few; V: TRBV15; J: TRBJ2-7; CDR3: ATSRGVMDVYEQY
size: few; V: TRBV15; J: TRBJ1-6; CDR3: ATSRRNNSPLH
size: -; V: TRBV6-2/TRBV6-3; J: TRBJ1-2; CDR3: ASSSTGTGGYT
size: -; V: TRBV14; J: TRBJ2-7; CDR3: ASSFYFGVGNEQY
size: -; V: TRBV20-1; J: TRBJ2-1; CDR3: SARDMGTHNEQF
size: -; V: TRBV25-1; J: TRBJ2-3; CDR3: ASSDSGNTDTQY
size: few; V: TRBV4-1; J: TRBJ1-5; CDR3: ASSPDRGSDQPQH
size: many; V: TRBV13; J: TRBJ2-7; CDR3: ASSLLAGDTYEQY
size: many; V: TRBV12-3/TRBV12-4; J: TRBJ2-7; CDR3: ASSPFEQAYEQY
size: -; V: TRBV20-1; J: TRBJ2-7; CDR3: SARTGDEQY
size: few; V: TRBV7-2; J: TRBJ2-5; CDR3: ASSSVRQETQY
size: -; V: TRBV20-1; J: TRBJ2-1; CDR3: SARESGTGSEQF
size: few; V: TRBV6-1; J: TRBJ1-2; CDR3: ASSESRFSNYGYT
size: -; V: TRBV5-1; J: TRBJ2-2; CDR3: ASSVLLAKNTGELF
size: few; V: TRBV6-2/TRBV6-3; J: TRBJ1-5; CDR3: ASSQDRAPNQPQH
size: -; V: TRBV5-1; J: TRBJ2-7; CDR3: ASSLGSGGAVEQY
size: few; V: TRBV4-1; J: TRBJ1-6; CDR3: ASSQVGGSPLH
size: -; V: TRBV29-1; J: TRBJ2-7; CDR3: SVISGSYEQY
size: -; V: TRBV12-3/TRBV12-4; J: TRBJ1-5; CDR3: ASSVGGSNQPQH
size: few; V: TRBV7-2; J: TRBJ2-3; CDR3: ASSAHRGGSTDTQY
size: -; V: TRBV6-5; J: TRBJ2-1; CDR3: ASSYSQRGGHEQF
size: many; V: TRBV10-3; J: TRBJ1-2; CDR3: AISESVSLYGYT
size: many; V: TRBV5-1; J: TRBJ2-1; CDR3: ASSLGGGASYNEQF
size: few; V: TRBV7-9; J: TRBJ2-3; CDR3: ASSLGLSYTDTQY
size: few; V: TRBV20-1; J: TRBJ2-7; CDR3: SARHRERGAAYEQY
size: few; V: TRBV7-7; J: TRBJ2-5; CDR3: ASSAGTWETQY
size: few; V: TRBV5-1; J: TRBJ2-3; CDR3: ASSSIGWTGKDTQY
size: -; V: TRBV4-3; J: TRBJ2-1; CDR3: ASSQEREEDYNEQF
size: many; V: TRBV7-2; J: TRBJ1-2; CDR3: ASSPGQNYGYT